A selection of T cell receptor beta chains follows, all from one sample in a study of blood T cell repertoires in COVID-19. Here immunoSEQ multiplex PCR was the method, and the copy in TCRdb shows in-frame clones only, minus some. The repertoire includes under 300,000 clones, around 87% of them detected once, and 1.5% to 2% sits in the top ten. The sequencing sample was made of PBMCs or T cells enriched from blood (not recorded which). The receptors derive from a woman aged 45-60 years who had recovered from COVID-19. Each CDR3 is given with its conserved first and last residue. A D gene is named only where the DNA matches it firmly. Some rows have no size entry. The others give once, few or many, or a class for an expanded clone.

>TRBV23-1|NA|TRBD1|TRBJ2-6
CASGTLPTGTGSSGANVLTF
TGCGCCAGCGGCACCCTACCTACCGGGACAGGAAGCTCTGGGGCCAACGTCCTGACTTTC
>TRBV7-9|NA|NA|TRBJ2-2
CASSQKNRGTGELFF
TGTGCCAGCAGCCAAAAGAACCGGGGCACCGGGGAGCTGTTTTTT
>TRBV4-1|NA|TRBD1|TRBJ2-7
CASSKQGEREQYF
TGCGCCAGCAGCAAACAGGGGGAGCGGGAGCAGTACTTC
>TRBV7-9|NA|NA|TRBJ1-1
CASSQGNTEAFF
TGTGCCAGCAGCCAGGGGAACACTGAAGCTTTCTTT
>TRBV18|NA|TRBD1|TRBJ2-7
CASSLRGLGYEQYF
TGTGCCAGCTCCCTCAGGGGGCTCGGCTACGAGCAGTACTTC
>TRBV27|NA|NA|TRBJ1-2
CASSFAGAHNYGYTF
TGTGCCAGCAGTTTTGCGGGGGCGCATAACTATGGCTACACCTTC
>TRBV30|few|TRBD1|TRBJ1-5
CAWTTQGGQPQHF
TGTGCCTGGACCACACAGGGGGGCCAGCCCCAGCATTTT
>TRBV7-2|NA|TRBD2|TRBJ2-7
CASSLGGGSTYEQYF
TGTGCCAGCAGCTTAGGAGGCGGGAGTACATACGAGCAGTACTTC
>TRBV18|NA|TRBD1|TRBJ1-2
CASSPMTGLAYGYTF
TGTGCCAGCTCACCAATGACAGGGTTGGCCTATGGCTACACCTTC
>TRBV2|NA|NA|TRBJ2-7
CASSDAYEQYF
TGTGCCAGCAGTGATGCGTACGAGCAGTACTTC
>TRBV7-6|NA|TRBD1|TRBJ1-6
CASRLRDRADSPLHF
TGTGCCAGCAGACTCCGGGACAGGGCCGATTCACCCCTCCACTTT
>TRBV2|few|NA|TRBJ1-1
CAPSGEFNTEAFF
TGTGCCCCAAGCGGAGAATTCAACACTGAAGCTTTCTTT
>TRBV12-3/TRBV12-4|NA|NA|TRBJ2-1
CASSLSADNEQFF
TGTGCCAGCAGTTTATCCGCAGACAATGAGCAGTTCTTC
>TRBV28|NA|NA|TRBJ1-2
CASSLRGELASNYGYTF
TGTGCCAGCAGTTTAAGGGGCGAACTCGCGTCTAACTATGGCTACACCTTC
>TRBV28|NA|NA|TRBJ1-1
CASLTQGNTEAFF
TGTGCCAGCCTTACTCAGGGAAACACTGAAGCTTTCTTT
>TRBV5-1|NA|NA|TRBJ2-2
CASSLQGRDTGELFF
TGCGCCAGCAGCCTACAGGGCAGAGACACCGGGGAGCTGTTTTTT
>TRBV5-1|NA|NA|TRBJ1-4
CASSPGRQTEKLFF
TGCGCCAGCAGCCCCGGCAGACAGACCGAAAAACTGTTTTTT
>TRBV27|NA|TRBD2|TRBJ2-1
CASSYIGGSGAGNEQFF
TGTGCCAGCAGTTACATCGGCGGGAGTGGGGCCGGCAATGAGCAGTTCTTC
>TRBV4-1|NA|NA|TRBJ1-4
CASSRAENDNEKLFF
TGCGCCAGCAGCCGCGCGGAGAATGACAATGAAAAACTGTTTTTT
>TRBV28|NA|TRBD1|TRBJ1-1
CASRGTTGTVNTEAFF
TGTGCCAGCAGGGGCACCACCGGGACAGTGAACACTGAAGCTTTCTTT
>TRBV5-1|once|TRBD1|TRBJ1-2
CASSLVGQGEGGYTF
TGCGCCAGCAGCTTAGTGGGACAGGGTGAGGGAGGCTACACCTTC
>TRBV30|NA|TRBD1|TRBJ2-7
CASTGPLYEQYF
TGTGCCTCGACAGGGCCTCTCTACGAGCAGTACTTC
>TRBV29-1|NA|TRBD1|TRBJ1-5
CSDRRGLQPQHF
TGCAGCGACCGAAGGGGGCTTCAGCCCCAGCATTTT
>TRBV5-1|once|NA|TRBJ2-3
CASSSTGSSTDTQYF
TGCGCCAGCAGCTCAACGGGATCCAGCACAGATACGCAGTATTTT
>TRBV20-1|NA|TRBD2|TRBJ2-7
CSARSGTEQYF
TGCAGTGCTAGAAGCGGGACCGAGCAGTACTTC
>TRBV28|once|NA|TRBJ1-3
CASSFFLNRAGNTIYF
TGTGCCAGCAGTTTTTTTCTCAACAGGGCTGGAAACACCATATATTTT
>TRBV11-2|NA|NA|TRBJ2-1
CASSPQTAIGNEQFF
TGTGCCAGCAGCCCTCAGACTGCTATTGGCAATGAGCAGTTCTTC
>TRBV3-1/TRBV3-2|NA|NA|TRBJ1-2
CASSQDFGESIFGYTF
TGTGCCAGCAGCCAAGATTTTGGGGAGTCGATTTTTGGCTACACCTTC
>TRBV7-9|NA|NA|TRBJ1-5
CASSLGEAQHF
TGTGCCAGCAGCTTAGGGGAGGCCCAGCATTTT
>TRBV5-6|NA|NA|TRBJ1-2
CASSLNQAYGYTF
TGTGCCAGCAGCTTGAATCAGGCGTATGGCTACACCTTC
>TRBV30|NA|NA|TRBJ1-1
CAWSVLIWNTEAFF
TGTGCCTGGAGTGTACTGATATGGAACACTGAAGCTTTCTTT
>TRBV6-2/TRBV6-3|NA|TRBD2|TRBJ2-7
CASSHELGTTTYEQYF
TGTGCCAGCAGCCATGAGTTGGGGACTACGACCTACGAGCAGTACTTC
>TRBV3-1/TRBV3-2|NA|TRBD2|TRBJ2-1
CASSGQREGYNEQFF
TGTGCCAGCAGCGGCCAGCGGGAGGGATACAATGAGCAGTTCTTC
>TRBV2|NA|TRBD1|TRBJ1-2
CASGGQGFSYYGYTF
TGTGCCAGCGGGGGACAGGGTTTTAGTTACTATGGCTACACCTTC
>TRBV29-1|NA|TRBD2|TRBJ2-7
CSVGRAGGPNEQYF
TGCAGCGTTGGGAGGGCGGGAGGCCCCAACGAGCAGTACTTC
>TRBV4-1|NA|TRBD2|TRBJ2-5
CASSREGAGGGETQYF
TGCGCCAGCAGCCGAGAGGGAGCGGGAGGTGGAGAGACCCAGTACTTC
>TRBV12-3/TRBV12-4|few|NA|TRBJ1-1
CASSFRDDTEAFF
TGTGCCAGCAGTTTCAGGGATGACACTGAAGCTTTCTTT
>TRBV29-1|NA|TRBD1|TRBJ1-2
CSVRDRGQVGYTF
TGCAGCGTTCGAGACAGGGGGCAGGTCGGCTACACCTTC
>TRBV19|NA|TRBD2|TRBJ2-1
CASRTLAGNRNEQFF
TGTGCCAGTAGGACCTTAGCGGGAAATCGGAATGAGCAGTTCTTC
>TRBV30|once|NA|TRBJ2-2
CAWSVSGAGELFF
TGTGCCTGGAGTGTATCGGGGGCCGGGGAGCTGTTTTTT
>TRBV28|NA|NA|TRBJ2-3
CASSSPRRQYTDTQYF
TGTGCCAGCAGTTCCCCAAGACGACAGTACACAGATACGCAGTATTTT
>TRBV7-9|NA|TRBD1|TRBJ1-4
CASSLATGGNEKLFF
TGTGCCAGCAGCTTAGCAACAGGGGGAAATGAAAAACTGTTTTTT
>TRBV5-6|NA|TRBD1|TRBJ1-1
CASSLGQGLDTEAFF
TGTGCCAGCAGCTTGGGACAGGGGTTGGACACTGAAGCTTTCTTT
>TRBV7-9|NA|NA|TRBJ2-7
CASNPGEQYF
TGTGCCAGCAACCCGGGGGAGCAGTACTTC
>TRBV19|once|TRBD2|TRBJ2-7
CASMTAGGYEQYF
TGTGCCAGTATGACTGCGGGAGGTTACGAGCAGTACTTC
>TRBV14|NA|NA|TRBJ1-2
CTSSQGRVEGYTF
TGTACCAGCAGCCAAGGCAGGGTAGAAGGCTACACCTTC
>TRBV14|NA|NA|TRBJ2-2
CASSQDARGNTGELFF
TGTGCCAGCAGCCAAGATGCGCGGGGTAACACCGGGGAGCTGTTTTTT
>TRBV5-6|NA|TRBD2|TRBJ2-1
CASSPPGLAEVDNEQFF
TGTGCCAGCAGCCCCCCGGGACTAGCGGAGGTGGACAATGAGCAGTTCTTC
>TRBV5-4|NA|TRBD2|TRBJ2-3
CASSQVGRADTQYF
TGTGCCAGCAGCCAGGTCGGGAGGGCGGATACGCAGTATTTT
>TRBV7-2|NA|NA|TRBJ1-1
CASSTGGNTEAFF
TGTGCCAGCAGCACGGGTGGGAACACTGAAGCTTTCTTT